One and the same sample provided the 24 T cell receptor beta chains below, sequenced in a study of cytomegalovirus exposure and HLA in healthy donors. The PCR had 60 Vbeta and 13 Jbeta primers. Sequencing used immunoSEQ multiplex PCR; TCRdb keeps in-frame clones, though not all of them. The table includes about 110,000 clones, approximately 82% detected once. The source material was PBMCs. Receptor source: a man aged 30 to 39 in good health and CMV-seropositive.

The chain uses TRBV6-5 and TRBJ2-1; perhaps TRBD2 as D (5 bases). V lost 8 bases to trimming and J lost 7 bases, with 9 bases between them. This CDR3 has 11 amino acids. Germline loops: CDR1 MNHEY, CDR2 SVGAGI. CDR3 coding DNA: TGTGCCAGCTCCCGAGGGAATGAGCAGTTCTTC. It encodes CASSRGNEQFF.

This clone was detected a few times. This chain connects TRBV6-5 to TRBJ1-4; 7 nucleotides match TRBD1. The CDR3 length is 14 residues. CDR1 is MNHEY, CDR2 SVGAGI, per germline. V lost 6 bases to trimming and J lost 7 bases; unmatched junction nucleotides: 8. Here the CDR3 reads CASRSGQTLEKLFF. CDR3 nucleotide sequence: TGTGCCAGCAGATCGGGACAGACCCTTGAAAAACTGTTTTTT.

This sequence joins TRBV30 and TRBJ2-1; 8 nucleotides line up with TRBD2. This CDR3 is built from 11 residues. The germline gives CDR1 GTSNPN, CDR2 SVGIG (reference sequence). Losses at the gene ends were 3 bases for V and 10 bases for J; bases not matched to a gene: 2. The CDR3 protein is CAWSPSGEQFF. The CDR3 DNA sequence: TGTGCCTGGAGCCCTAGCGGGGAGCAGTTCTTC.

V gene TRBV6-5 combines with J gene TRBJ2-7; TRBD2 matches at 8 bases. This CDR3 is built from 14 residues. The J segment lost 0 bases and the V segment lost 6 bases, leaving 4 bases of the junction unmatched. Germline-derived CDR1 and CDR2 are MNHEY and SVGAGI. In DNA form, the CDR3 reads TGTGCCAGCAGACCCGGGGGGGACTCCTACGAGCAGTACTTC. This translates into CASRPGGDSYEQYF.

V is TRBV5-6 and J is TRBJ2-7, with 7 bases that match TRBD1. J lost 3 bases, V lost 4 bases, and 10 bases had no gene match. This CDR3 region has 15 residues. Germline V gives CDR1 SGHDT, CDR2 YYEEEE. The CDR3 bases are TGTGCCAGCAGCCCGAGGGCGCCAGGGGGCTACGAGCAGTACTTC. Protein sequence: CASSPRAPGGYEQYF.

The CDR3 sequence: CASTLTSGGGDTQYF. The CDR3 nucleotides read TGTGCCAGCACCTTGACTAGCGGGGGTGGGGATACGCAGTATTTT. The chain is built from TRBV27 and TRBJ2-3, with 12 bases matching TRBD2. This CDR3 is built from 15 residues. Looked up from germline, CDR1 is MNHEY and CDR2 is SMNVEV (reference sequence). V was pared by 7 bases and J by 6 bases, with 8 bases of the junction left unmatched.

The chain carries TRBV5-4 and TRBJ2-3; maybe TRBD1 (5 bases). The CDR3 is made up of 14 amino acids. Looked up from germline, CDR1 is SGHNT and CDR2 is YYREEE (reference sequence). V was shortened by 0 bases and J by 5 bases, with 10 bases between the two germline ends. The CDR3 region has the DNA TGTGCCAGCAGCTTGGAGCAGGGTGGAGATACGCAGTATTTT. This codes for CASSLEQGGDTQYF.

This clone was counted once. The chain has TRBV4-3 and TRBJ1-1, with a tentative D call TRBD1 (6 bases). This CDR3 comprises 15 residues. The V gene lost 2 bases and the J gene lost 4 bases, with 14 bases spanning the gap. Germline V gives CDR1 LGHNA, CDR2 YSLEER. CDR3 in DNA: TGCGCCAGCAGCCAAAGAAGGCAGGGGACCACTGAAGCTTTCTTT. Protein: CASSQRRQGTTEAFF.

The chain's CDR3 is CASRDTGGGGETQYF. In DNA form, the CDR3 reads TGTGCCAGCAGAGATACGGGTGGGGGCGGGGAGACCCAGTACTTC. This chain uses TRBV11-2 with TRBJ2-5; tentatively, D is TRBD1 (6 bases). Germline V gene sequence: CDR1 SGHAT, CDR2 FQNNGV. The CDR3 runs 15 residues. V lost 6 bases and J 5 bases, leaving 19 bases between the germline ends.

The chain uses TRBV7-8 and TRBJ2-3; D unresolved. The germline CDR1 and CDR2 sequences are SGHVS and FQNEAQ. The V end lost 3 bases, the J end lost 2 bases, and 12 bases lay between the germline ends. The CDR3 length is 15 residues. CDR3 coding DNA: TGTGCCAGCAGCTTGAGTCCATCCTCCACAGATACGCAGTATTTT. As protein: CASSLSPSSTDTQYF.

This chain links TRBV7-8 with TRBJ1-4; 7 bases are shared with TRBD1. The CDR3 is made up of 14 amino acids. CDR1 SGHVS and CDR2 FQNEAQ come from the germline V gene. J lost 7 bases, V lost 3 bases, and 5 bases had no gene match. The CDR3 protein is CASSFGTAGEKLFF. For the CDR3, the DNA is TGTGCCAGCAGCTTCGGGACAGCGGGTGAAAAACTGTTTTTT.

The count of this clone is one. CDR3 in amino acids: CASSFPADSQYF. The CDR3 DNA sequence: TGTGCCAGCAGTTTCCCCGCCGACAGCCAGTACTTC. The chain is built from TRBV28 and TRBJ2-5; D possibly corresponds to TRBD1 (5 bases). Germline assignment: CDR1 MDHEN and CDR2 SYDVKM. Trimming stripped 3 bases from V and 10 bases from J, with 12 bases between. This CDR3 is 12 amino acids long.

The gene calls are TRBV27 and TRBJ1-2, with a weak D call TRBD1 (5 bases). The CDR3 runs to 17 residues. The germline V and J ends were trimmed by 6 bases and 0 bases, with 20 bases remaining between them. Looked up from germline, CDR1 is MNHEY and CDR2 is SMNVEV (reference sequence). For the CDR3, the DNA is TGTGCCAGCAGCCTCCGGGACCCGGGGGTAACTAACTATGGCTACACCTTC. Translation: CASSLRDPGVTNYGYTF.

This clone was counted a few times. The CDR3 sequence is CAISEAREDEQYF. CDR3 sequence (DNA): TGTGCCATCAGTGAAGCCAGGGAAGACGAGCAGTACTTC. The J gene is TRBJ2-7, the V gene TRBV10-3, with a tentative D call TRBD1 (5 bases). Germline V gene lookup returns CDR1 ENHRY and CDR2 SYGVKD. The V end was cut by 3 bases, the J end by 5 bases, with 11 bases between. This CDR3 is built from 13 residues.

The chain links TRBV7-9 to TRBJ1-1; the D gene is possibly TRBD1 (6 bases). V was pared by 5 bases and J by 3 bases, with 13 bases between. This CDR3 spans 14 amino acids. Germline values: CDR1 SEHNR, CDR2 FQNEAQ (reference sequence). As DNA, the CDR3 is TGTGCCAGCAGCCAGGGGATAAGGTACACTGAAGCTTTCTTT. Its protein product is CASSQGIRYTEAFF.

The chain uses TRBV10-3 and TRBJ2-5; D might be TRBD1 (5 bases). Gene TRBJ2-7 matches the end of the DNA better, so the J call may be wrong. Germline CDR1 ENHRY, CDR2 SYGVKD. The CDR3 consists of 13 residues. The CDR3 here is CAISAQGLNEQYF. CDR3 coding DNA: TGTGCCATCAGTGCTCAGGGTCTCAACGAGCAGTACTTC.

This clone occurred once. V is TRBV11-2 and J is TRBJ2-2, with 11 positions matching TRBD2. CDR3 size: 18 residues. The V segment lost 1 base and the J segment 5 bases; nucleotides outside the gene matches: 9. Per germline, CDR1 SGHAT and CDR2 FQNNGV. Here the CDR3 reads CASSLGGSGGAGTGELFF. For the CDR3, the DNA is TGTGCCAGCAGCTTAGGCGGTAGCGGGGGGGCCGGGACCGGGGAGCTGTTTTTT.

This rearrangement joins TRBV10-2 to TRBJ2-5; D possibly corresponds to TRBD2 (5 bases). In germline, CDR1 is WSHSY, CDR2 SAAADI. Trimming stripped 11 bases from V and 5 bases from J, with 18 bases between. The CDR3 runs 13 residues. This CDR3 reads CAAAEPPGETQYF. The CDR3 bases are TGCGCCGCGGCGGAGCCTCCGGGGGAGACCCAGTACTTC.

The chain couples TRBV11-2 to TRBJ2-5, with D perhaps matching TRBD2 (6 bases). Trimming removed 5 bases from V and 5 bases from J, with 15 bases in between. The CDR3 totals 14 residues. Germline lookup yields CDR1 SGHAT and CDR2 FQNNGV. This CDR3 is CASSPQASVETQYF. The CDR3 nucleotides read TGTGCCAGCAGCCCCCAAGCTAGCGTGGAGACCCAGTACTTC.

This clone was counted a few times. V gene TRBV11-2 combines with J gene TRBJ1-6; TRBD1 matches at 9 bases. Trimming took 4 bases from V and 10 from J; bases not matched to a gene: 8. The germline V gene encodes CDR1 SGHAT and CDR2 FQNNGV. CDR3 length equals 15 residues. The CDR3: CASSSTGQGRSPLHF. The DNA for the CDR3 is TGTGCCAGCAGCTCGACGGGACAGGGTCGCTCACCCCTCCACTTT.

The chain recombines TRBV30 with TRBJ2-2; possibly TRBD1 for D (6 bases). Germline CDR1 and CDR2: GTSNPN and SVGIG (reference sequence). This CDR3 is built from 15 residues. Trimming took off 8 bases at V and 2 bases at J, with 18 bases between the two ends. CDR3 DNA: TGTGCCCTGGATACCCAGGGGATCAACACCGGGGAGCTGTTTTTT. Encoded protein: CALDTQGINTGELFF.

V gene TRBV5-5 combines with J gene TRBJ2-2; a weak D match, TRBD2 (6 bases). Looked up from germline, CDR1 is SGHKS and CDR2 is YYEKEE (reference sequence). This CDR3 has 14 residues. V dropped 3 bases and J dropped 7 bases, with 13 bases sitting between them. The CDR3 region is CASSYPGEIGELFF. CDR3 DNA sequence: TGTGCCAGCAGCTATCCGGGGGAGATCGGGGAGCTGTTTTTT. Looking up the rest from reference TRBV5-5 and TRBJ2-2 gives the full variable domain: DAGVTQSPTHLIKTRGQQVTLRCSPISGHKSVSWYQQVLGQGPQFIFQYYEKEERGRGNFPDRFSARQFPNYSSELNVNALLLGDSALYLCASSYPGEIGELFFGEGSRLTVL.

The V and J genes are TRBV28 and TRBJ2-1, with 12 positions matching TRBD2. After removal of 6 bases from V and 5 bases from J, the junction contained 5 bases not matched to a gene. CDR3 size: 15 residues. In germline, CDR1 is MDHEN, CDR2 SYDVKM. This CDR3 reads CASSEGLAGHNEQFF. The CDR3 DNA reads TGTGCCAGCAGCGAGGGACTAGCGGGTCACAATGAGCAGTTCTTC. The complete variable domain, with remaining parts taken from reference TRBV28 and TRBJ2-1, reads DVKVTQSSRYLVKRTGEKVFLECVQDMDHENMFWYRQDPGLGLRLIYFSYDVKMKEKGDIPEGYSVSREKKERFSLILESASTNQTSMYLCASSEGLAGHNEQFFGPGTRLTVL.

The rearrangement joins TRBV28 to TRBJ2-3, with D perhaps matching TRBD2 (7 bases). The CDR3 spans 16 residues. Germline CDR1 reads MDHEN; CDR2 reads SYDVKM. The ends were cut back, 7 bases at V and 4 bases at J, with 21 bases in the middle. The CDR3 sequence is CASIESGWGGPDTQYF. CDR3 in DNA: TGTGCCAGCATAGAAAGCGGGTGGGGGGGCCCAGATACGCAGTATTTT.